A selection of T cell receptor beta chains follows, all from one sample in a study of human T cells and chemical hapten exposure. TCRdb redid the calling of the RACE reads with MiXCR, one entry per CDR3 protein. The sample lists roughly 200,000 distinct CDR3 sequences; around 22% were seen once. Sequenced material: whole blood, taken in connection with sensitization to the hapten diphenylcyclopropenone (DPC). The receptors were sampled from a woman in her fifties or sixties with alopecia areata. Some clones in this sample may be carry-over from other donors' samples. Each CDR3 is given with its conserved first and last residue. The order of the fields is J gene, V gene, clone size, D gene, CDR3 protein, CDR3 DNA. A D gene is named only where the DNA matches it firmly. Not all rows give a size; the values are once, few, many and, for expanded clones, a class.

>TRBJ2-5|TRBV4-2|few|.
CASSPGPLLETQYF
TGTGCCAGCAGCCCGGGCCCTCTTTTGGAGACCCAGTACTTC
>TRBJ1-6|TRBV20-1|few|.
CSARADRRVSPLHF
TGCAGTGCTAGAGCCGACAGGAGGGTTTCACCCCTCCACTTT
>TRBJ2-1|TRBV5-1|.|TRBD2
CASSLARAGVSGEQFF
TGCGCCAGCAGCTTGGCCAGAGCGGGAGTTTCAGGTGAGCAGTTCTTC
>TRBJ2-7|TRBV30|few|.
CAWKARNEQYF
TGTGCCTGGAAGGCTCGTAACGAGCAGTACTTC
>TRBJ2-5|TRBV19|few|TRBD1
CASSSRDRGLETQYF
TGTGCCAGTTCTTCTCGGGACAGGGGGCTGGAGACCCAGTACTTC
>TRBJ2-3|TRBV11-1|.|.
CASSLVMDGDTQYF
TGTGCCAGCAGCTTAGTCATGGACGGAGATACGCAGTATTTT
>TRBJ1-2|TRBV3-1|.|.
CASSPTGLWRYGYTF
TGTGCCAGCAGCCCAACAGGTCTTTGGCGATATGGCTACACCTTC
>TRBJ2-2|TRBV29-1|.|TRBD2
CSVRLAGGLVPGELFF
TGCAGCGTTCGATTAGCGGGAGGGCTAGTCCCCGGGGAGCTGTTTTTT
>TRBJ2-1|TRBV10-3|few|.
CAISESPADSSYNEQFF
TGTGCCATCAGTGAGTCTCCGGCGGATAGCTCCTACAATGAGCAGTTCTTC
>TRBJ2-5|TRBV20-1|.|TRBD1
CSARLDRVQETQYF
TGCAGTGCTAGGCTCGACAGGGTTCAAGAGACCCAGTACTTC
>TRBJ2-5|TRBV10-2|.|TRBD2
CASSESISGSSQETQYF
TGCGCCAGCAGTGAGTCGATTAGCGGGAGTTCCCAAGAGACCCAGTACTTC
>TRBJ2-5|TRBV10-3|few|TRBD2
CAISLGLAETQYF
TGTGCCATCAGCCTCGGACTAGCGGAGACCCAGTACTTC
>TRBJ2-1|TRBV6-6|.|.
CASGSRLGGYNEQFF
TGTGCCAGCGGATCCAGACTAGGGGGTTACAATGAGCAGTTCTTC
>TRBJ1-1|TRBV5-1|.|.
CASSLRPTAGIAEAFF
TGCGCCAGCAGCTTGAGGCCGACAGCGGGAATTGCTGAAGCTTTCTTT
>TRBJ2-7|TRBV5-1|.|.
CASSLAPVRAYEQYF
TGCGCCAGCAGCTTGGCCCCGGTCCGGGCCTACGAGCAGTACTTC
>TRBJ2-1|TRBV2|few|.
CASSLLLVNEQFF
TGTGCCAGCAGTCTCCTTCTAGTCAATGAGCAGTTCTTC
>TRBJ2-7|TRBV28|few|.
CASSLDGKVYEQYF
TGTGCCAGCAGCCTCGACGGGAAGGTCTACGAGCAGTACTTC
>TRBJ2-3|TRBV25-1|few|.
CASSEFRAGSTDTQYF
TGTGCCAGCAGTGAATTTAGGGCGGGCAGCACAGATACGCAGTATTTT
>TRBJ2-5|TRBV10-2|.|TRBD2
CASRPGLAGETQYF
TGCGCCAGCAGACCGGGACTAGCGGGAGAGACCCAGTACTTC
>TRBJ1-2|TRBV20-1|.|.
CSGMILQGREGYTF
TGCAGTGGCATGATTTTACAGGGACGGGAAGGCTACACCTTC
>TRBJ2-1|TRBV6-5|few|.
CASSYSGAGSSYNEQFF
TGTGCCAGCAGTTACTCAGGCGCGGGGAGCTCCTACAATGAGCAGTTCTTC
>TRBJ2-5|TRBV5-1|.|TRBD2
CASSSTGLATLQETQYF
TGCGCCAGCAGCTCGACAGGACTAGCAACTCTCCAAGAGACCCAGTACTTC
>TRBJ2-3|TRBV28|.|TRBD1
CASSLGTGSTDTQYF
TGTGCCAGCAGTTTGGGGACAGGGAGCACAGATACGCAGTATTTT
>TRBJ1-1|TRBV12-3/TRBV12-4|few|.
CASSFVLHGAFF
TGTGCCAGCAGTTTCGTCCTCCACGGGGCTTTCTTT
>TRBJ2-1|TRBV7-9|.|TRBD2
CASSLSDEVFTSVEWDEQFF
TGTGCCAGCAGCTTATCCGATGAAGTGTTTACTAGCGTCGAGTGGGATGAGCAGTTCTTC
>TRBJ1-2|TRBV29-1|many|.
CSVVSGYTF
TGCAGCGTTGTTAGCGGCTACACCTTC
>TRBJ2-3|TRBV12-3/TRBV12-4|few|.
CASRVSDTQYF
TGTGCCAGCAGAGTTTCAGATACGCAGTATTTT
>TRBJ2-1|TRBV5-1|few|TRBD2
CASSLEASGVPAYNEQFF
TGCGCCAGCAGCTTGGAGGCTAGCGGAGTACCCGCCTACAATGAGCAGTTCTTC
>TRBJ2-1|TRBV20-1|few|.
CSASLKHLSYNEQFF
TGCAGTGCTAGTCTTAAGCACCTCTCCTACAATGAGCAGTTCTTC
>TRBJ2-7|TRBV10-3|.|TRBD1
CAISELGQGSSYEQYF
TGTGCCATCAGTGAATTAGGACAGGGCAGCTCCTACGAGCAGTACTTC
>TRBJ2-5|TRBV10-3|many|.
CAIRDLETQYF
TGTGCCATCAGGGACCTAGAGACCCAGTACTTC
>TRBJ1-4|TRBV19|few|.
CASSIGGFSEKLFF
TGTGCCAGTAGTATCGGGGGATTTTCCGAAAAACTGTTTTTT
>TRBJ1-6|TRBV20-1|.|.
CSARDPGTNSPLHF
TGCAGTGCTAGAGATCCAGGGACTAATTCACCCCTCCACTTT
>TRBJ2-7|TRBV6-5|.|.
CASSLTGGSLYEQYF
TGTGCCAGCAGCCTGACAGGTGGCAGTCTTTACGAGCAGTACTTC
>TRBJ1-2|TRBV6-1|.|TRBD1
CASSGDTGGYYGYTF
TGTGCCAGCAGTGGGGATACAGGGGGCTACTATGGCTACACCTTC
>TRBJ2-5|TRBV2|few|.
CASSQQGGQETQYF
TGTGCCAGCAGTCAACAGGGAGGTCAAGAGACCCAGTACTTC
>TRBJ1-5|TRBV6-2/TRBV6-3|few|.
CASSYWDKTQPQHF
TGTGCCAGCAGTTACTGGGACAAGACACAGCCCCAGCATTTT
>TRBJ1-1|TRBV28|few|.
CASGREAVPEAFF
TGTGCCAGCGGGAGGGAAGCTGTCCCGGAAGCTTTCTTT
>TRBJ2-1|TRBV20-1|.|.
CSARPLGVGNEQFF
TGCAGTGCTAGGCCGTTGGGAGTGGGCAATGAGCAGTTCTTC
>TRBJ2-3|TRBV5-1|few|.
CAGGNGVAGDTQYF
TGCGCCGGAGGGAACGGAGTAGCCGGAGATACGCAGTATTTT
>TRBJ1-5|TRBV20-1|.|TRBD1
CSALRDREDQPQHF
TGCAGTGCTCTCCGGGACAGGGAGGATCAGCCCCAGCATTTT
>TRBJ2-7|TRBV20-1|few|.
CSAGSPSSYEQYF
TGCAGTGCTGGAAGTCCCAGCTCCTACGAGCAGTACTTC
>TRBJ1-1|TRBV5-1|few|.
CASSLGWGRGTEAFF
TGCGCCAGCAGCTTGGGATGGGGCAGGGGCACTGAAGCTTTCTTT